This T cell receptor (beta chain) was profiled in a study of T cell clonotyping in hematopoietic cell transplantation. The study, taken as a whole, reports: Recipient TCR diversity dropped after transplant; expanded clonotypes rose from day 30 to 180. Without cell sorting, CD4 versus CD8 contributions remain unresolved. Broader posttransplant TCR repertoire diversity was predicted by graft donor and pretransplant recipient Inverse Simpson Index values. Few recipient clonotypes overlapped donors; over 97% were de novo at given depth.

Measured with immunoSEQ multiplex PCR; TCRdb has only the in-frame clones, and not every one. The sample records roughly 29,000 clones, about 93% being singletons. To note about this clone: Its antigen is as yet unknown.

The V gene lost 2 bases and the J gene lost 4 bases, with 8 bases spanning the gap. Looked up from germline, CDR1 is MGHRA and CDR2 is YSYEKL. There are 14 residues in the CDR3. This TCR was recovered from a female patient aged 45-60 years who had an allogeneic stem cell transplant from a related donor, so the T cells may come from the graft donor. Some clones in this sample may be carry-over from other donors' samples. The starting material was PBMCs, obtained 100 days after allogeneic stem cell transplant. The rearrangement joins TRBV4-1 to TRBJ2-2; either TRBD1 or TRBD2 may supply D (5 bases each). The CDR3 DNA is TGCGCCAGCAGCCAATACGGGACCACCGGGGAGCTGTTTTTT. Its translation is CASSQYGTTGELFF.